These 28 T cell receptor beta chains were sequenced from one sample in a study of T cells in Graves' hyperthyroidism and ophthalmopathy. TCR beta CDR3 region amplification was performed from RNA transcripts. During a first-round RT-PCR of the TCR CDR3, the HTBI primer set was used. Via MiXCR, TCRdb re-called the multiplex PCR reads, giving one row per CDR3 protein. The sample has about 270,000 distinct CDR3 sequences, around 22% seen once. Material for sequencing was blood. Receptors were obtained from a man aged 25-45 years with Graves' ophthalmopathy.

In DNA form, the CDR3 reads TGTGCCAGCAGCCAGTCACGCCACGAGCAGTACTTC. Translated: CASSQSRHEQYF. J is TRBJ2-7 and V is TRBV14; D ambiguous. CDR1 is SGHDN and CDR2 is FVKESK in the germline V gene. This CDR3 has 12 amino acids. Trimming took 3 bases from V and 5 from J, leaving 8 bases between them.

CDR3 nucleotide sequence: TGTGCCAGCAGCTTAATGGGGGGCACTTCTGGGGCCAACGTCCTGACTTTC. This encodes CASSLMGGTSGANVLTF. The gene calls are TRBV7-3 and TRBJ2-6; D is possibly TRBD1 or TRBD2 (6 bases each). CDR1 and CDR2 from the germline V gene are SGHTA and FQGTGA. The CDR3 sequence is 17 residues long. The germline V and J ends were trimmed by 1 base and 1 base, with 11 bases remaining between them.

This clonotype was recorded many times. CDR3 in DNA: TGCGCCAGCAGCTTAGGGACTAGCGGGAACAATGAGCAGTTCTTC. This encodes CASSLGTSGNNEQFF. The rearrangement links TRBV5-1 to TRBJ2-1; 13 nucleotides match TRBD2. After removal of 2 bases from V and 5 bases from J, the junction contained 1 base not matched to a gene. The CDR3 has 15 amino acids. Germline V lookup: CDR1 SGHRS, CDR2 YFSETQ.

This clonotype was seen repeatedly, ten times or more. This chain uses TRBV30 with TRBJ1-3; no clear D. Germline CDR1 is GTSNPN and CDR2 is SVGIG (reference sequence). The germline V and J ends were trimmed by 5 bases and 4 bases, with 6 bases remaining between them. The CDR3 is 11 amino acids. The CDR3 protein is CAWYRGNTIYF. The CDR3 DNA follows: TGTGCCTGGTACCGGGGAAACACCATATATTTT.

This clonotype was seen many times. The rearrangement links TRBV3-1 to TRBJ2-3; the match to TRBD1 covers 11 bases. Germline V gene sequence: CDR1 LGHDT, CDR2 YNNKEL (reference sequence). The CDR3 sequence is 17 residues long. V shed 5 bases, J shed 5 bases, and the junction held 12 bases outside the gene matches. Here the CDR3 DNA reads TGTGCCAGCAGCGGACCGCGGACAGGGGGCGCGGGAGATACGCAGTATTTT. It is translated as CASSGPRTGGAGDTQYF.

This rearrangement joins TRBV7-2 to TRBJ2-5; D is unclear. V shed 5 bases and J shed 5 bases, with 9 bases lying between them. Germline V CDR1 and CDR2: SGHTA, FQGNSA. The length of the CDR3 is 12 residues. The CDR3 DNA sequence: TGTGCCAGCAGCAATACCCTTGAGACCCAGTACTTC. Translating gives CASSNTLETQYF.

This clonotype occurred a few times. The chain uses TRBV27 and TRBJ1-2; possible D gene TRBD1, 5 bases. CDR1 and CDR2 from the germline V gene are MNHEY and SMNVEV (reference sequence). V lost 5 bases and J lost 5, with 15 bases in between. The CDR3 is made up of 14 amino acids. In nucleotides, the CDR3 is TGTGCCAGCAGTGGGGACGTACTGGGATATGGCTACACCTTC. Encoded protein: CASSGDVLGYGYTF.

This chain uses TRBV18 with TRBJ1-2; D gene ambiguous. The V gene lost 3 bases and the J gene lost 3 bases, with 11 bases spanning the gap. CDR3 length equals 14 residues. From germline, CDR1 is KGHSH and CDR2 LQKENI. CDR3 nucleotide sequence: TGTGCCAGCTCACCGTCAGCTTCTGACTATGGCTACACCTTC. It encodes CASSPSASDYGYTF.

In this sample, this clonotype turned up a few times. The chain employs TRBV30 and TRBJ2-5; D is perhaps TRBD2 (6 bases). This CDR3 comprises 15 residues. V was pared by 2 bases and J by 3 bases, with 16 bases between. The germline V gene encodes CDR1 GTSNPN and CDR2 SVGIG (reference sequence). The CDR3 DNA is TGTGCCTGGAGTCCCGGACTGGCGGGAAAAGAGACCCAGTACTTC. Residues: CAWSPGLAGKETQYF.

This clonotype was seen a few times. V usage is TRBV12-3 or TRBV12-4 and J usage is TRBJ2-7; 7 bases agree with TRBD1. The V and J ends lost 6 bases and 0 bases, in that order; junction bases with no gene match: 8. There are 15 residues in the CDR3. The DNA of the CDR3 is TGTGCCAGCAGCTCTATAGGACAGGACTCCTACGAGCAGTACTTC. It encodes CASSSIGQDSYEQYF.

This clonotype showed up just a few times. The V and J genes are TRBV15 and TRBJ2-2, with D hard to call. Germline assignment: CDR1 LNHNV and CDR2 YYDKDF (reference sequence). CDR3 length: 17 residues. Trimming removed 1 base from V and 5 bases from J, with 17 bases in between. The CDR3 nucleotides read TGTGCCACCAGCAGAGTTCCCGAATGGGGTCGGACCGGGGAGCTGTTTTTT. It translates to CATSRVPEWGRTGELFF.

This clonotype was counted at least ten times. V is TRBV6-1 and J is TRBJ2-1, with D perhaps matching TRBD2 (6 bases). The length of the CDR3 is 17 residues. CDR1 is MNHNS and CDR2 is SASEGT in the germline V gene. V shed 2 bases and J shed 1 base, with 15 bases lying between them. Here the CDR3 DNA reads TGTGCCAGCAGTGAATATTGGGGACTGGGATCCTACAATGAGCAGTTCTTC. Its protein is CASSEYWGLGSYNEQFF.

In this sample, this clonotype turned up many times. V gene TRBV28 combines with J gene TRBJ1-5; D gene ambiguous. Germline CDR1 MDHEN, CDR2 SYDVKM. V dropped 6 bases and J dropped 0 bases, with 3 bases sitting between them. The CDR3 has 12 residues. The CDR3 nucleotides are TGTGCCAGCAGGATTAGCAATCAGCCCCAGCATTTT. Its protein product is CASRISNQPQHF. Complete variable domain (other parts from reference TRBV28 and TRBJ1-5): DVKVTQSSRYLVKRTGEKVFLECVQDMDHENMFWYRQDPGLGLRLIYFSYDVKMKEKGDIPEGYSVSREKKERFSLILESASTNQTSMYLCASRISNQPQHFGDGTRLSIL.

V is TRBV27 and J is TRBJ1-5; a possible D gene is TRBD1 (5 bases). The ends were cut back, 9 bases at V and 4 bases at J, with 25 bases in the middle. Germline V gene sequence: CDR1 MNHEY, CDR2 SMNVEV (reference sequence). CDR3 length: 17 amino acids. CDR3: CASRPAEGRFGNQPQHF. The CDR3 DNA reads TGTGCCAGTCGTCCCGCCGAGGGGCGTTTTGGGAATCAGCCCCAGCATTTT.

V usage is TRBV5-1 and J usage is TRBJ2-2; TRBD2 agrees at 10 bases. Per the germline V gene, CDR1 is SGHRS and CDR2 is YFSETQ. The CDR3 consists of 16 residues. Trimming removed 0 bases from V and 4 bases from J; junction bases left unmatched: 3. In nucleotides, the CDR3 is TGCGCCAGCAGCTTGGCCCTAGCGGGAGCCACCGGGGAGCTGTTTTTT. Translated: CASSLALAGATGELFF.

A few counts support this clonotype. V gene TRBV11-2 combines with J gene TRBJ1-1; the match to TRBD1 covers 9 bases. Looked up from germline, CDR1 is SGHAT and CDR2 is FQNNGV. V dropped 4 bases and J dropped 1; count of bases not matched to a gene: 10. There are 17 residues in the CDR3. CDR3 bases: TGTGCCAGCAGCTCCCGAATTGGACAGGGGAAGAACACTGAAGCTTTCTTT. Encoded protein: CASSSRIGQGKNTEAFF.

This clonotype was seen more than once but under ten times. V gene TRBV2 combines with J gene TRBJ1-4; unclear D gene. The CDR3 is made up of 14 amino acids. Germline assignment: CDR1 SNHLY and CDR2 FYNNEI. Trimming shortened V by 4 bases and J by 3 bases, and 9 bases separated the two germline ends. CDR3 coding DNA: TGTGCCAGCAGTGCCACGACACCTAATGAAAAACTGTTTTTT. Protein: CASSATTPNEKLFF. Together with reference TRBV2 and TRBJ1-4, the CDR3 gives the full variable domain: EPEVTQTPSHQVTQMGQEVILRCVPISNHLYFYWYRQILGQKVEFLVSFYNNEISEKSEIFDDQFSVERPDGSNFTLKIRSTKLEDSAMYFCASSATTPNEKLFFGSGTQLSVL.

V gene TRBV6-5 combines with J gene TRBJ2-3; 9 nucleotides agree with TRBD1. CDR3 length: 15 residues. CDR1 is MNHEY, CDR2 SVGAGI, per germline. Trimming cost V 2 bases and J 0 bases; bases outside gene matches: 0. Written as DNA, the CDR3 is TGTGCCAGCAGTTACGGGACAGGGAGCACAGATACGCAGTATTTT. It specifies CASSYGTGSTDTQYF.

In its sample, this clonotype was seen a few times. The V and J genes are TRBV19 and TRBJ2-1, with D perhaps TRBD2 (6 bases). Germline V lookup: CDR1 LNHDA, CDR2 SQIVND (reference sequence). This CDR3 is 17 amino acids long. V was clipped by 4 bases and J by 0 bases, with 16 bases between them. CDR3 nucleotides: TGTGCCAGTAGTAAGTTTGCGGGAAAGAGCTCCTACAATGAGCAGTTCTTC. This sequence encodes CASSKFAGKSSYNEQFF.

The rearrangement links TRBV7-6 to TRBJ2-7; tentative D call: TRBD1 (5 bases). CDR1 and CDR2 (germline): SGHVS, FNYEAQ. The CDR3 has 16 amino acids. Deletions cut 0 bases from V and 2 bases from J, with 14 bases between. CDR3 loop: CASSLATGPSPYEQYF. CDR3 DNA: TGTGCCAGCAGCTTAGCTACAGGACCCTCTCCCTACGAGCAGTACTTC.

The CDR3 sequence: CASSPQGRTYNEQFF. CDR3 in DNA: TGTGCCAGCAGCCCTCAAGGACGAACCTACAATGAGCAGTTCTTC. The chain joins TRBV27 to TRBJ2-1; D ambiguous. Germline lookup yields CDR1 MNHEY and CDR2 SMNVEV (reference sequence). With 6 bases removed from V and 2 bases from J, the gap between germline ends came to 14 bases. The CDR3 contains 15 residues.

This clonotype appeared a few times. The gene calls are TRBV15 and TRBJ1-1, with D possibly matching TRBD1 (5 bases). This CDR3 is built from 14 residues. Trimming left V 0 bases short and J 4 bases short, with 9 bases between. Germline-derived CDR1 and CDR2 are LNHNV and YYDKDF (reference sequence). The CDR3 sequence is CATSRDFRATEAFF. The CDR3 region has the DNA TGTGCCACCAGCAGAGATTTCAGGGCCACTGAAGCTTTCTTT. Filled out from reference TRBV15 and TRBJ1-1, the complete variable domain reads DAMVIQNPRYQVTQFGKPVTLSCSQTLNHNVMYWYQQKSSQAPKLLFHYYDKDFNNEADTPDNFQSRRPNTSFCFLDIRSPGLGDTAMYLCATSRDFRATEAFFGQGTRLTVV.

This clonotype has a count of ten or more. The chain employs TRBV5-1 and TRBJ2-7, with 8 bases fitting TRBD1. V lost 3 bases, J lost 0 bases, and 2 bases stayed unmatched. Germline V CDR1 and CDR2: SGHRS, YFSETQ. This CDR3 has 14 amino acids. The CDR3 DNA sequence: TGCGCCAGCAGCTGGACAGGGATCTCCTACGAGCAGTACTTC. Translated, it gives CASSWTGISYEQYF.

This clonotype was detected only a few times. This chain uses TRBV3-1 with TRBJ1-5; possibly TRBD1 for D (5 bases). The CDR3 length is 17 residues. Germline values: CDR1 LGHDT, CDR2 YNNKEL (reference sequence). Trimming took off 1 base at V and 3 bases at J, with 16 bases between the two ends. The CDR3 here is CASSQGLSRVDNQPQHF. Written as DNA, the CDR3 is TGTGCCAGCAGCCAAGGGTTAAGCAGGGTGGACAATCAGCCCCAGCATTTT.

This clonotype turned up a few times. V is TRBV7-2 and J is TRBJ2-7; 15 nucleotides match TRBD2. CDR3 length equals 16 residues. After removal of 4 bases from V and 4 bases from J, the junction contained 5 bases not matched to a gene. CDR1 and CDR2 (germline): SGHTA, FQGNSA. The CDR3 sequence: CASSSGTSGRLYEQYF. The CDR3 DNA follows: TGTGCCAGCAGCTCCGGGACTAGCGGGAGGTTGTACGAGCAGTACTTC.

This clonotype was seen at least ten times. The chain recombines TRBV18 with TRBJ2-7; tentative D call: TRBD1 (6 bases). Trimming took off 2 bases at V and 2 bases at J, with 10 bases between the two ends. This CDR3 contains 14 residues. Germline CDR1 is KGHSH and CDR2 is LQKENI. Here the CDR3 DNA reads TGTGCCAGCTCACCAACGACAGGTGCCTACGAGCAGTACTTC. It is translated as CASSPTTGAYEQYF.

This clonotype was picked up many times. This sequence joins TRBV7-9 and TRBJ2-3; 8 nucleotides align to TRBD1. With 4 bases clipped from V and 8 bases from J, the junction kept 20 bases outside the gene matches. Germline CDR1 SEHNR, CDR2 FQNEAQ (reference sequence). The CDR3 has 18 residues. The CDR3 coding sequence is TGTGCCAGCAGCTCCGCCGTGAGGACAGGGCCAGTTCAGGGTACGCAGTATTTT. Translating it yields CASSSAVRTGPVQGTQYF.

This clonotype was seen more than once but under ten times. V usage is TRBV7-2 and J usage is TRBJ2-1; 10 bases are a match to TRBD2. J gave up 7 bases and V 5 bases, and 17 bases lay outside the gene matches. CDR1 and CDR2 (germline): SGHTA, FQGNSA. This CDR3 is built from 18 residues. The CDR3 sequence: CASSPNPLPSGSKNEQFF. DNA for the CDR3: TGTGCCAGCAGCCCCAACCCGCTCCCTAGCGGGAGTAAAAATGAGCAGTTCTTC.